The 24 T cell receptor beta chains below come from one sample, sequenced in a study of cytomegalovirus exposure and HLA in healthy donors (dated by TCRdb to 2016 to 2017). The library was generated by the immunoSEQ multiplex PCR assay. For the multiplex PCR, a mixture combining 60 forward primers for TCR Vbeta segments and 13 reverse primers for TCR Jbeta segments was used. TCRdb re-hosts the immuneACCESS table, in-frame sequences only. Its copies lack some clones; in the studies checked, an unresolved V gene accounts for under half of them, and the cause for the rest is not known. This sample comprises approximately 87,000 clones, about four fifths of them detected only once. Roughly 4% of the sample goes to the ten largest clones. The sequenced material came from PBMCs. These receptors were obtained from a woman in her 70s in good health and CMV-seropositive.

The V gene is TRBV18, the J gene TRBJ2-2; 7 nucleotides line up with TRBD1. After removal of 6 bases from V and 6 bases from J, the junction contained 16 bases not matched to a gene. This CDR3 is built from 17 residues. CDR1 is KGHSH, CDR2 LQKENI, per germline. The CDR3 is CASSLFVSGQASGELFF. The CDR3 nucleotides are TGTGCCAGCTCCCTGTTTGTCTCAGGACAGGCGTCCGGGGAGCTGTTTTTT.

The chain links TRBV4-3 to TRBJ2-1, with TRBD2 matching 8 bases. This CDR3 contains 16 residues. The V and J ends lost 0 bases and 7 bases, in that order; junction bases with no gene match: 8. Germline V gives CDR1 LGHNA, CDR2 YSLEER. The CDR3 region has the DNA TGCGCCAGCAGCCAAGATGGCGGGAGGATGGGGAATGAGCAGTTCTTC. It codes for CASSQDGGRMGNEQFF.

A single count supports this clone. CDR3 nucleotide sequence: TGTGCCAGCAGCGCCTCACTAGCTATCAGCTACGAGCAGTACTTC. This codes for CASSASLAISYEQYF. This chain connects TRBV13 to TRBJ2-7; TRBD2 is a possible D gene (6 bases). This CDR3 spans 15 amino acids. The V gene's germline CDR1 is PRHDT and CDR2 FYEKMQ (reference sequence). Trimming stripped 5 bases from V and 3 bases from J, with 17 bases between.

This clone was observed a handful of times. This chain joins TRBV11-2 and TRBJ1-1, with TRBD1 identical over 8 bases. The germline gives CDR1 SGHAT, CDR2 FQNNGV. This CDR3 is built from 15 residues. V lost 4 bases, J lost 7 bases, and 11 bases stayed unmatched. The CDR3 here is CASSSHRDRSYEAFF. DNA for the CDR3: TGTGCCAGCAGCTCCCACCGGGACAGGTCGTATGAAGCTTTCTTT.

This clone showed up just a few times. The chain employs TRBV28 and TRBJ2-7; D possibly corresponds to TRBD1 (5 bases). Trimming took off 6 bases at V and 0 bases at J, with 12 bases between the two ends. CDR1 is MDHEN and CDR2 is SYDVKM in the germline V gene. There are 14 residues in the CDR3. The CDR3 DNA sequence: TGTGCCAGCAGGACACAGGCCGTCTCCTACGAGCAGTACTTC. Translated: CASRTQAVSYEQYF.

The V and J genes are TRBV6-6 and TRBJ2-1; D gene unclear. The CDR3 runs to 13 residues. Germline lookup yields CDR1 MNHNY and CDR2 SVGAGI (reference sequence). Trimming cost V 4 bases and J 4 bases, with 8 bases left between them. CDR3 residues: CASSSSFYNEQFF. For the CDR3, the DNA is TGTGCCAGCAGTTCTTCCTTTTACAATGAGCAGTTCTTC.

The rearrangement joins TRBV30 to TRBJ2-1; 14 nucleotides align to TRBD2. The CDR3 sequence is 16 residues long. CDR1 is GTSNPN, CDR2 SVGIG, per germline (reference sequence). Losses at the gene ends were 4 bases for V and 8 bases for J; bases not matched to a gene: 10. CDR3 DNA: TGTGCCTGGACCCACGGTGGGACTAGCGGGAGTTATGAGCAGTTCTTC. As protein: CAWTHGGTSGSYEQFF.

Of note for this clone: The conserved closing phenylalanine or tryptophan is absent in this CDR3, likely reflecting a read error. The CDR3 nucleotides are TGTGCCAGCAGTTCAACCGGGACAGCCGACTACGAGCAGTACCTC. It encodes CASSSTGTADYEQYL. The chain carries TRBV28 and TRBJ2-7; 7 bases align to TRBD1. This CDR3 spans 15 amino acids. The V and J ends lost 4 bases and 3 bases, in that order; junction bases with no gene match: 9. Germline CDR1 MDHEN, CDR2 SYDVKM.

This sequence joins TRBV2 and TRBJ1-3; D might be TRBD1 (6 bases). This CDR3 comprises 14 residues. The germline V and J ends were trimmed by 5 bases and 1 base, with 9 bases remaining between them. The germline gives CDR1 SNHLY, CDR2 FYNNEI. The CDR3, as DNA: TGTGCCAGCAGTTTGACAGGTTCTGGAAACACCATATATTTT. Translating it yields CASSLTGSGNTIYF.

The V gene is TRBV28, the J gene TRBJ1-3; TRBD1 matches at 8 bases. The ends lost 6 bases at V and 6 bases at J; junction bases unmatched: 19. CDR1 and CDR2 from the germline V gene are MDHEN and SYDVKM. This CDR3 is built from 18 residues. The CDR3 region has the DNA TGTGCCAGCAGCATCCTCAGGGGGCGGACTGGGGGCGCAAACACCATATATTTT. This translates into CASSILRGRTGGANTIYF. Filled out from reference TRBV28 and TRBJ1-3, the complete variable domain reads DVKVTQSSRYLVKRTGEKVFLECVQDMDHENMFWYRQDPGLGLRLIYFSYDVKMKEKGDIPEGYSVSREKKERFSLILESASTNQTSMYLCASSILRGRTGGANTIYFGEGSWLTVV.

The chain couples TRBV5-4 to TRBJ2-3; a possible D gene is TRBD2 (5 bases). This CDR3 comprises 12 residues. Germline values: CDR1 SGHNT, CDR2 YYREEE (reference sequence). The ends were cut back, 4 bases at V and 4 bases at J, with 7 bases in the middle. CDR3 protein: CASSKLADTQYF. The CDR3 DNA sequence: TGTGCCAGCAGCAAACTAGCAGATACGCAGTATTTT.

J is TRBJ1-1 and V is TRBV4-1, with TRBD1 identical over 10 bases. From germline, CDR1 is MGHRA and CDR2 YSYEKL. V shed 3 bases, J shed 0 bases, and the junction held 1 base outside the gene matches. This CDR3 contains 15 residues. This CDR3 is CASSQDRGMNTEAFF. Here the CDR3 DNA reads TGCGCCAGCAGCCAGGACAGGGGGATGAACACTGAAGCTTTCTTT.

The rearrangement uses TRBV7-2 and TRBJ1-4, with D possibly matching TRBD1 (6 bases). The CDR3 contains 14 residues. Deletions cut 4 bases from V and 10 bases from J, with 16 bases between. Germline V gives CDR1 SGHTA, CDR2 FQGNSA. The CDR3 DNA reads TGTGCCAGCAGCTACGGGACAAAAGATCTAAAACTGTTTTTT. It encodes CASSYGTKDLKLFF. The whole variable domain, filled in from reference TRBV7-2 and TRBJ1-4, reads GAGVSQSPSNKVTEKGKDVELRCDPISGHTALYWYRQSLGQGLEFLIYFQGNSAPDKSGLPSDRFSAERTGGSVSTLTIQRTQQEDSAVYLCASSYGTKDLKLFFGSGTQLSVL.

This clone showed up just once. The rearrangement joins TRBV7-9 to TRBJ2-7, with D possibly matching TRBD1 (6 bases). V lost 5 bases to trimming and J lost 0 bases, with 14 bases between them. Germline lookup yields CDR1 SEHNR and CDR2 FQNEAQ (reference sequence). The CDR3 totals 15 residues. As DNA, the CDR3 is TGTGCCAGCAGCCTCTCCTGGACAGACTCCTACGAGCAGTACTTC. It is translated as CASSLSWTDSYEQYF.

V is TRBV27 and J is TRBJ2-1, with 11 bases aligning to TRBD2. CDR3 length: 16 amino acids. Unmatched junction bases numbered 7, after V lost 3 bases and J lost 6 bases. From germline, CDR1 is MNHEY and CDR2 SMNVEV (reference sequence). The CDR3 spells CASSFLAGGPFNEQFF. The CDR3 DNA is TGTGCCAGCAGTTTCTTAGCGGGAGGGCCTTTCAATGAGCAGTTCTTC.

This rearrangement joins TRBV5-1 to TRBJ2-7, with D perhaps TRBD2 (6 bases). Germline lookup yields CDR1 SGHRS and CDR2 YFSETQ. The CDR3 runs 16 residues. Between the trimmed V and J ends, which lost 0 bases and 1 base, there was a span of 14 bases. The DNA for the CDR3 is TGCGCCAGCAGCTTGGTCGGGAGCATTAGTTCCTACGAGCAGTACTTC. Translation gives CASSLVGSISSYEQYF.

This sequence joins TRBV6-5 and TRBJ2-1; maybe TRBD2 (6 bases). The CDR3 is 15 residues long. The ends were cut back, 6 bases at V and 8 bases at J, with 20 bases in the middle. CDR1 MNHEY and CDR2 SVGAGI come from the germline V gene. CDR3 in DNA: TGTGCCAGCAGCCCCCCTTCGTGGGGGGTCGATGAGCAGTTCTTC. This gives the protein CASSPPSWGVDEQFF.

For the CDR3, the DNA is TGTGCTACTCTAGCGGGAGGTCACACCGGGGAGCTGTTTTTT. This sequence encodes CATLAGGHTGELFF. The chain employs TRBV12-5 and TRBJ2-2; TRBD2 aligns across 11 bases. J lost 3 bases, V lost 10 bases, and 4 bases had no gene match. This CDR3 has 14 residues. Germline loops: CDR1 LGHNT, CDR2 FRNRAP. Looking up the rest from reference TRBV12-5 and TRBJ2-2 gives the full variable domain: DARVTQTPRHKVTEMGQEVTMRCQPILGHNTVFWYRQTMMQGLELLAYFRNRAPLDDSGMPKDRFSAEMPDATLATLKIQPSEPRDSAVYFCATLAGGHTGELFFGEGSRLTVL.

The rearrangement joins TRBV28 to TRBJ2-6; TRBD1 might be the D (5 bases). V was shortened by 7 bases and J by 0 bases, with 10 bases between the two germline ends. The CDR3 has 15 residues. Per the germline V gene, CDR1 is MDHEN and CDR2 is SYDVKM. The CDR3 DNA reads TGTGCCAGCAAGTACAGGTTCTCTGGGGCCAACGTCCTGACTTTC. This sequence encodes CASKYRFSGANVLTF.

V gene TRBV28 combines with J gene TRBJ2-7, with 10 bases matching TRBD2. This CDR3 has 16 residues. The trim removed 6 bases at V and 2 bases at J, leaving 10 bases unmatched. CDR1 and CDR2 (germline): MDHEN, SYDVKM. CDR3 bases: TGTGCCAGCAGGGGTGCCGGCACTAGCGGGACCTACGAGCAGTACTTC. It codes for CASRGAGTSGTYEQYF.

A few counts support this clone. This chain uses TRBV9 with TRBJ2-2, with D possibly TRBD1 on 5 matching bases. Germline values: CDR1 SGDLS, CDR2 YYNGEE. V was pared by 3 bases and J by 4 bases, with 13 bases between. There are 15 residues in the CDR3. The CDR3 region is CASSAQGTGTGELFF. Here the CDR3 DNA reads TGTGCCAGCAGCGCCCAGGGTACGGGCACCGGGGAGCTGTTTTTT.

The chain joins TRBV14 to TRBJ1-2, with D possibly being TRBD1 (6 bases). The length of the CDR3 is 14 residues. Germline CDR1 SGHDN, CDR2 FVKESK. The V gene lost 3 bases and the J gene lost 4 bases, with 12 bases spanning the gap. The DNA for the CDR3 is TGTGCCAGCAGCCAGCTCGGGACAACCTATGGCTACACCTTC. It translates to CASSQLGTTYGYTF.

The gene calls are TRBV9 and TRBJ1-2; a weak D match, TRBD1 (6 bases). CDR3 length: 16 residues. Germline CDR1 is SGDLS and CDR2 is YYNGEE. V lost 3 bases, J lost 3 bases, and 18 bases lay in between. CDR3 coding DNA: TGTGCCAGCAGCGGAGGGGGGGTGGCGGAGGACTATGGCTACACCTTC. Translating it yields CASSGGGVAEDYGYTF.

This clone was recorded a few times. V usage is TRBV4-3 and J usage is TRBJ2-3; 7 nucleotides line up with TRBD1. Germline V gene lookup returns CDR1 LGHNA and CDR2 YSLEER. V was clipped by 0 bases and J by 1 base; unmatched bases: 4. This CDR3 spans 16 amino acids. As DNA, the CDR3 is TGCGCCAGCAGCCAAGAATCAACAGGGGGCACAGATACGCAGTATTTT. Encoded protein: CASSQESTGGTDTQYF.